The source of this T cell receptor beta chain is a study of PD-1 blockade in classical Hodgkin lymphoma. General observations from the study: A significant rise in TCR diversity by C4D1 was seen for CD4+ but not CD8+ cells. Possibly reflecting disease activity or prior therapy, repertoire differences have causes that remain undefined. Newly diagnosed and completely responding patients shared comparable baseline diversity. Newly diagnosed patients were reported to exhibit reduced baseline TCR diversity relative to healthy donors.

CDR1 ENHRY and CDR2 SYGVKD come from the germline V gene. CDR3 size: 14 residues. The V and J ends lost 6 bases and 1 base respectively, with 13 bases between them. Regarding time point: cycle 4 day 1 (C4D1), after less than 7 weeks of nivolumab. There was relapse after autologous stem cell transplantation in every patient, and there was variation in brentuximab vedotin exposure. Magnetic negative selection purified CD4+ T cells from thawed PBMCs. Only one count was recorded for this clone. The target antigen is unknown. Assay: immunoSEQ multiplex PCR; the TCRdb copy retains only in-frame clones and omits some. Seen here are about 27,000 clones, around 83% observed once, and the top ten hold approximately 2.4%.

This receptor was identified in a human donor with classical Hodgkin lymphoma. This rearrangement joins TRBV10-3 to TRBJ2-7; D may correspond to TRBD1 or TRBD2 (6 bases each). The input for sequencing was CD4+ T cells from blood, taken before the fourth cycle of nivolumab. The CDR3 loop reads CAIRGGQQSYEQYF. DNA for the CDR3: TGTGCCATCAGGGGGGGCCAGCAGTCCTACGAGCAGTACTTC.